This TCR beta chain was documented in a study of breast tumors, draining lymph nodes, adjacent tissues. Study conclusions and caveats: Tumor T cell lymph node origin was a supported hypothesis, not proven.

Germline assignment: CDR1 SGHTA and CDR2 FQGNSA. The CDR3 runs 17 residues. In regard to this clonotype: Antigen: not known. With a much larger clone just one base away, this may be a read error.

In TCRdb, the multiplex PCR reads were re-called with MiXCR into one record per CDR3 protein. The repertoire includes tens of thousands of distinct CDR3 sequences, over 40% of them detected once, and over 9.5% sits in the top ten. This sequence originates from a female donor with breast cancer. Some clones in this sample may be carry-over from other donors' samples. The chain recombines TRBV7-2 with TRBJ2-3, with TRBD2 identical over 13 bases. Sequenced material: breast tumor tissue. The CDR3 region has the DNA TGTGCCAGCAGCCGGACTAGCGGGAGTAGGACCGCAGATCCGCAGTATTTT. This gives the protein CASSRTSGSRTADPQYF.